The 8 T cell receptor beta chains listed next were all sequenced from one sample in a study of blood T cell repertoires in COVID-19. Sequenced by immunoSEQ multiplex PCR; TCRdb stores in-frame clones only, minus some. The table records fewer than 65,000 clones, 75% to 90% of them present only once. Specimen: peripheral blood. These receptors originate from a woman aged 55-69 years with COVID-19, enrolled during active disease.

This chain links TRBV9 with TRBJ2-7; 14 bases are a match to TRBD2. The CDR3 is made up of 17 amino acids. The germline V gene has CDR1 SGDLS and CDR2 YYNGEE. The V segment lost 0 bases and the J segment 4 bases; nucleotides outside the gene matches: 6. For the CDR3, the DNA is TGTGCCAGCAGCGTAGGAGGGGGGACTAGCGGGAGTTACGAGCAGTACTTC. Translated: CASSVGGGTSGSYEQYF.

J is TRBJ2-4 and V is TRBV19, with D possibly TRBD1 on 8 matching bases. This CDR3 comprises 17 residues. V gave up 0 bases and J gave up 3 bases, with 15 bases separating them. The germline gives CDR1 LNHDA, CDR2 SQIVND (reference sequence). This chain's CDR3 is CASSIDHRGGNKNIQYF. The CDR3 DNA reads TGTGCCAGTAGTATAGATCACAGGGGGGGTAACAAAAACATTCAGTACTTC.

CDR3 sequence reads: CASSLREDEQYF. DNA of the CDR3: TGTGCCAGCAGTCTCAGGGAGGACGAGCAGTACTTC. The chain carries TRBV3-1 (or the pseudogene TRBV3-2) and TRBJ2-7, with D tentatively TRBD2 (6 bases). In germline, CDR1 is LGHDT, CDR2 YNNKEL (reference sequence). This CDR3 spans 12 amino acids. V gave up 6 bases and J gave up 5 bases, with 11 bases separating them.

DNA of the CDR3: TGTGCCAGCAGCCATCGGACAGGGGACGGCTACACCTTC. It specifies CASSHRTGDGYTF. This chain uses TRBV3-1 (or the pseudogene TRBV3-2) with TRBJ1-2; 9 bases agree with TRBD1. The junction had 4 bases not matched to a gene; V was cut back by 3 bases and J by 8 bases. Germline V lookup: CDR1 LGHDT, CDR2 YNNKEL (reference sequence). The CDR3 covers 13 residues.

The chain employs TRBV28 and TRBJ2-2; 7 nucleotides align to TRBD2. V dropped 1 base and J dropped 4; count of bases not matched to a gene: 12. The CDR3 contains 18 residues. Germline V gene lookup returns CDR1 MDHEN and CDR2 SYDVKM. For the CDR3, the DNA is TGTGCCAGCAGTTTATTCGGCTTTGAGCGGGGAATCACCGGGGAGCTGTTTTTT. Encoded protein: CASSLFGFERGITGELFF.

The chain joins TRBV6-6 to TRBJ1-1; maybe TRBD1 (5 bases). Germline loops: CDR1 MNHNY, CDR2 SVGAGI (reference sequence). V was pared by 6 bases and J by 1 base, with 9 bases between. The CDR3 totals 13 residues. DNA for the CDR3: TGTGCCAGCAGGGTACAGGCGAACACTGAAGCTTTCTTT. It specifies CASRVQANTEAFF.

The chain joins TRBV5-4 to TRBJ1-2, with D possibly being TRBD1 (5 bases). Trimming took 2 bases from V and 1 from J, leaving 9 bases between them. Germline V gene data show CDR1 as SGHNT and CDR2 as YYREEE (reference sequence). This CDR3 is 14 amino acids long. The CDR3 protein is CASSFPGINYGYTF. In nucleotides, the CDR3 is TGTGCCAGCAGCTTCCCAGGGATTAACTATGGCTACACCTTC.

The chain links TRBV5-4 to TRBJ1-2; 8 bases fit TRBD1. Germline V CDR1 and CDR2: SGHNT, YYREEE (reference sequence). The CDR3 runs 13 residues. V lost 5 bases, J lost 5 bases, and 5 bases stayed unmatched. CDR3 loop: CASRRDRKYGYTF. The CDR3 region has the DNA TGTGCCAGCAGAAGGGACAGGAAGTATGGCTACACCTTC.